This T cell receptor beta chain was observed in a study of vaccination effects on CD4 cells after COVID-19. Study background: Following the second dose by a median of 72 days, the post-vaccine samples were obtained.

Before sequencing, viral peptide pools were used by the ViraFEST assay to expand antigen-specific CD4+ T cells. Culture proceeded for 10 days, and CD4+ T cells were then isolated. Subjects were given two BNT162b2 or mRNA-1273 vaccine doses. Absence of prior SARS-CoV-2 infection characterized the vaccine recipients, who showed negative nucleocapsid antibodies. Method: immunoSEQ multiplex PCR; TCRdb's copy keeps in-frame clones and lacks some. The table includes roughly 41,000 clones, around 80% detected once. As regards this clone: Its cognate antigen is unknown.

The CDR3 covers 18 residues. Germline CDR1 and CDR2: MNHEY and SMNVEV (reference sequence). Trimming pared 3 bases from V and 4 bases from J, leaving 24 bases between. This clonotype originated in a human donor who received a COVID-19 vaccine. The source was CD4+ T cells from PBMCs cultured with HCoV-OC43 spike peptides, collected after COVID-19 vaccination. The subset here: HCoV-OC43 spike overlapping peptide pool stimulation. The chain employs TRBV27 and TRBJ1-1; D is unclear. The CDR3 reads CASSLSPLSGLEGTEAFF. In DNA, the CDR3 is TGTGCCAGCAGTTTGTCCCCCCTAAGCGGGTTAGAGGGCACTGAAGCTTTCTTT.